This passage covers 25 T cell receptor beta chains from one sample sequenced in a study of blood T cells in healthy people across ages. The authors ran a second PCR of about 7 to 11 cycles using a sample-barcoded 5' primer and a J-beta primer mix. TCRdb itself ran the 5' RACE reads through MiXCR, one entry per CDR3 protein. The data contain just over 1 million distinct CDR3 sequences, less than 50% of them seen just once; the ten biggest clones take up about 20%. The sequenced material came from blood. These receptors were collected from a woman in her fifties or sixties in good health.

V usage is TRBV7-2 and J usage is TRBJ1-4; the match to TRBD1 covers 10 bases. The germline V gene has CDR1 SGHTA and CDR2 FQGNSA. The CDR3 length is 15 residues. V lost 2 bases and J lost 5; bases outside the gene matches: 2. The CDR3, as DNA: TGTGCCAGCAGCTTATGGGGACAGGGGAATGAAAAACTGTTTTTT. This codes for CASSLWGQGNEKLFF.

This clonotype was seen a few times. The CDR3 is CASSEGGDSYEQYF. The CDR3 region has the DNA TGCGCCAGCAGTGAGGGAGGGGACTCCTACGAGCAGTACTTC. The J gene is TRBJ2-7, the V gene TRBV10-1; maybe TRBD2 (6 bases). V was clipped by 2 bases and J by 0 bases, with 8 bases between them. Germline CDR1 and CDR2: WNHNN and SYGVQD (reference sequence). The CDR3 length is 14 residues.

The chain employs TRBV4-1 and TRBJ2-1; D not certain. Between the trimmed V and J ends, which lost 2 bases and 5 bases, there was a span of 13 bases. The germline gives CDR1 MGHRA, CDR2 YSYEKL. The CDR3 loop spans 15 amino acids. CDR3 bases: TGCGCCAGCAGCCAACCAGCCAAGACCCACAATGAGCAGTTCTTC. Its translation: CASSQPAKTHNEQFF.

This clonotype was seen a few times. This chain connects TRBV27 to TRBJ1-6; D is uncertain. Germline loops: CDR1 MNHEY, CDR2 SMNVEV (reference sequence). The V end was cut by 0 bases, the J end by 6 bases, with 15 bases between. The length of the CDR3 is 17 residues. The CDR3 here is CASSLSGERPGNSPLHF. The CDR3 nucleotides read TGTGCCAGCAGTTTATCCGGCGAACGGCCCGGTAATTCACCCCTCCACTTT.

This clonotype was observed a few times. The V and J genes are TRBV12-3 or TRBV12-4 and TRBJ2-7, with D tentatively TRBD2 (6 bases). Trimming took 6 bases from V and 2 from J, leaving 14 bases between them. There are 14 residues in the CDR3. DNA of the CDR3: TGTGCCAGCAGCTCCGGGTGGGGGGCCTACGAGCAGTACTTC. Translated: CASSSGWGAYEQYF.

The rearrangement links TRBV5-6 to TRBJ2-1; 9 bases match TRBD1. This CDR3 spans 15 amino acids. The germline gives CDR1 SGHDT, CDR2 YYEEEE. The V segment lost 4 bases and the J segment 5 bases; nucleotides outside the gene matches: 7. Written as DNA, the CDR3 is TGTGCCAGCAGCCTAGTGGGACAGGGAGACAATGAGCAGTTCTTC. Its translation: CASSLVGQGDNEQFF.

This clonotype was seen only a few times. V is TRBV27 and J is TRBJ2-3; 8 bases are shared with TRBD2. From germline, CDR1 is MNHEY and CDR2 SMNVEV (reference sequence). This CDR3 spans 16 amino acids. J lost 5 bases, V lost 3 bases, and 10 bases had no gene match. The CDR3 nucleotides read TGTGCCAGCAGTTTTTATTCGGGGGGGTATTTAGATACGCAGTATTTT. Its protein product is CASSFYSGGYLDTQYF.

The V gene is TRBV24-1, the J gene TRBJ2-1, with 8 bases that match TRBD2. Trimming at V came to 7 bases and at J to 3 bases, leaving 4 bases not matched to a gene. From germline, CDR1 is KGHDR and CDR2 SFDVKD. CDR3 length: 14 amino acids. The CDR3 reads CATRFLAGYNEQFF. The CDR3 bases are TGTGCCACCAGATTTCTAGCGGGCTACAATGAGCAGTTCTTC.

In this sample, this clonotype turned up many times. The V gene is TRBV11-2, the J gene TRBJ2-7; D gene uncertain. Germline CDR1 is SGHAT and CDR2 is FQNNGV. The CDR3 has 14 residues. V lost 2 bases and J 6 bases, leaving 14 bases between the germline ends. The CDR3 nucleotides read TGTGCCAGCAGCTTAACCGGCCTGGTTACCGAGCAGTACTTC. Translated: CASSLTGLVTEQYF.

In DNA, the CDR3 is TGTGCCAGCAGTCCCACCCAGGGGGCAGAGACCCAGTACTTC. Translating gives CASSPTQGAETQYF. V and J are TRBV6-5 and TRBJ2-5; 8 positions agree with TRBD1. This CDR3 spans 14 amino acids. V dropped 5 bases and J dropped 4; count of bases not matched to a gene: 6. CDR1 is MNHEY, CDR2 SVGAGI, per germline.

V usage is TRBV6-5 and J usage is TRBJ2-3; D call uncertain. From germline, CDR1 is MNHEY and CDR2 SVGAGI. The CDR3 contains 13 residues. Trimming took 5 bases from V and 6 from J, leaving 12 bases between them. CDR3 residues: CASSRPPRDTQYF. The CDR3 DNA reads TGTGCCAGCAGTCGACCTCCGCGGGATACGCAGTATTTT.

The V gene is TRBV9, the J gene TRBJ2-3; 10 bases match TRBD2. The CDR3 has 18 residues. J was trimmed by 5 bases and V by 7 bases; bases with no gene match: 19. Germline CDR1 is SGDLS and CDR2 is YYNGEE. CDR3 sequence: CASSLGRASGSWRDTQYF. CDR3 nucleotide sequence: TGTGCCAGCTCCCTCGGACGAGCTAGCGGGAGTTGGAGAGATACGCAGTATTTT.

J is TRBJ2-7 and V is TRBV13; 9 nucleotides align to TRBD1. This CDR3 is 15 amino acids long. The germline V gene encodes CDR1 PRHDT and CDR2 FYEKMQ (reference sequence). With 4 bases clipped from V and 5 bases from J, the junction kept 9 bases outside the gene matches. DNA for the CDR3: TGTGCCAGCAGCTCGTCCGGGACAGGGATCGACGAGCAGTACTTC. Translation: CASSSSGTGIDEQYF.

The J gene is TRBJ2-4, the V gene TRBV6-5; D is undetermined. Germline V gene data show CDR1 as MNHEY and CDR2 as SVGAGI. V lost 8 bases and J lost 12, with 17 bases in between. The CDR3 has 12 amino acids. The CDR3 region is CASGPVASAQYF. In nucleotides, the CDR3 is TGTGCCAGCGGACCTGTTGCCTCGGCTCAGTACTTC.

This clonotype was seen a few times. J is TRBJ2-1 and V is TRBV4-1; 10 bases match TRBD2. This CDR3 is 14 amino acids long. The junction had 3 bases not matched to a gene; V was cut back by 4 bases and J by 6 bases. The germline gives CDR1 MGHRA, CDR2 YSYEKL. CDR3 nucleotide sequence: TGCGCCAGCAGCCTAGCGGGGGGAACCAATGAGCAGTTCTTC. As protein: CASSLAGGTNEQFF.

CDR3 protein: CASSYRTTRETQYF. The CDR3, as DNA: TGTGCCAGCAGTTACCGGACTACCAGGGAGACCCAGTACTTC. V and J are TRBV6-7 and TRBJ2-7, with a weak D call TRBD2 (6 bases). The J call may be incorrect, as the DNA end agrees better with TRBJ2-5. TRBV6-7 is noted as an ORF with a role that remains uncertain. This CDR3 region has 14 residues.

CDR3 region: CSGGLAGAPYNEQFF. The CDR3 DNA reads as TGCAGCGGTGGACTAGCGGGGGCTCCCTACAATGAGCAGTTCTTC. The V call is TRBV29-1, the J call TRBJ2-1, with TRBD2 matching 13 bases. The germline V gene has CDR1 SQVTM and CDR2 ANQGSEA. J was trimmed by 2 bases and V by 7 bases; bases with no gene match: 5. The CDR3 is made up of 15 amino acids.

The V gene is TRBV6-5, the J gene TRBJ2-7; TRBD2 is a possible D gene (7 bases). V dropped 2 bases and J dropped 0 bases, with 20 bases sitting between them. The CDR3 is made up of 18 amino acids. Germline CDR1 is MNHEY and CDR2 is SVGAGI. The CDR3 spells CASSYTPGRGASSYEQYF. CDR3 nucleotide sequence: TGTGCCAGCAGTTACACGCCGGGACGGGGGGCGAGCTCCTACGAGCAGTACTTC.

The chain combines TRBV28 with TRBJ1-5, with D tentatively TRBD1 (5 bases). The CDR3 is 12 amino acids. V lost 6 bases and J lost 8, with 11 bases in between. Germline assignment: CDR1 MDHEN and CDR2 SYDVKM. CDR3 bases: TGTGCCAGCAGGGGGGATGCGGAGCCCCAGCATTTT. Residues: CASRGDAEPQHF.

V and J are TRBV20-1 and TRBJ2-3, with 9 bases that match TRBD2. This CDR3 region has 15 residues. Germline V gene lookup returns CDR1 DFQATT and CDR2 SNEGSKA (reference sequence). V dropped 6 bases and J dropped 4; count of bases not matched to a gene: 11. The CDR3 loop reads CSAWGLAGSADTQYF. CDR3 nucleotide sequence: TGCAGTGCCTGGGGCCTAGCGGGATCCGCAGATACGCAGTATTTT.

The genes are TRBV12-5 and TRBJ1-1, with TRBD1 matching 11 bases. V lost 0 bases to trimming and J lost 5 bases; unmatched junction nucleotides: 5. The CDR3 runs to 16 residues. From germline, CDR1 is LGHNT and CDR2 FRNRAP. The DNA for the CDR3 is TGTGCTAGTGGTTTGGTGACCGGGACAGGGGGTACTGAAGCTTTCTTT. It is translated as CASGLVTGTGGTEAFF.

The chain joins TRBV2 to TRBJ1-6; D is undetermined. The germline V and J ends were trimmed by 6 bases and 5 bases, with 11 bases remaining between them. This CDR3 has 14 residues. CDR1 is SNHLY and CDR2 is FYNNEI in the germline V gene. CDR3 amino acids: CASSQNRNNSPLHF. CDR3 in DNA: TGTGCCAGCAGCCAAAACCGTAATAATTCACCCCTCCACTTT. Together with reference TRBV2 and TRBJ1-6, the CDR3 gives the full variable domain: EPEVTQTPSHQVTQMGQEVILRCVPISNHLYFYWYRQILGQKVEFLVSFYNNEISEKSEIFDDQFSVERPDGSNFTLKIRSTKLEDSAMYFCASSQNRNNSPLHFGNGTRLTVT.

This clonotype turned up a few times. The chain uses TRBV20-1 and TRBJ2-3; D gene ambiguous. Per the germline V gene, CDR1 is DFQATT and CDR2 is SNEGSKA (reference sequence). V was pared by 6 bases and J by 4 bases, with 17 bases between. The CDR3 consists of 14 residues. The CDR3 DNA is TGCAGTGCCTGGGGAAAGGTGGCCTCAGATACGCAGTATTTT. As protein: CSAWGKVASDTQYF.

CDR3 loop: CASSLNPRGGYGYTF. The DNA for the CDR3 is TGTGCCAGCAGCCTCAACCCCCGTGGAGGGTATGGCTACACCTTC. V is TRBV12-3 or TRBV12-4 and J is TRBJ1-2; no clear D. This CDR3 has 15 residues. Trimming took off 6 bases at V and 5 bases at J, with 19 bases between the two ends.

The V gene is TRBV2, the J gene TRBJ2-7, with D perhaps being TRBD1 or TRBD2 (5 bases each). Germline V gene lookup returns CDR1 SNHLY and CDR2 FYNNEI. V shed 7 bases and J shed 1 base, with 17 bases lying between them. This CDR3 is 15 amino acids long. In DNA form, the CDR3 reads TGTGCCAGCACTGGGGGACCAACTATGTCCTACGAGCAGTACTTC. Amino acid sequence: CASTGGPTMSYEQYF. Together with reference TRBV2 and TRBJ2-7, the CDR3 gives the full variable domain: EPEVTQTPSHQVTQMGQEVILRCVPISNHLYFYWYRQILGQKVEFLVSFYNNEISEKSEIFDDQFSVERPDGSNFTLKIRSTKLEDSAMYFCASTGGPTMSYEQYFGPGTRLTVT.